These 22 T cell receptor beta chains came from one sample sequenced in a study of cytomegalovirus exposure and HLA in healthy donors (dated by TCRdb to 2016 to 2017). To prepare the library, the immunoSEQ multiplex PCR assay was applied. A mixture of 60 forward primers for TCR Vbeta segments and 13 reverse primers for TCR Jbeta segments was used in the multiplex PCR. Entries here come from immuneACCESS through TCRdb and include only in-frame sequences with V and J called. Some clones fail to appear in such tables; in the studies checked, an unresolved V gene covers under half of the shortfall, and the cause of the remainder is unknown. The table for this sample lists approximately 70,000 clones; approximately 70% of them were counted only once. Jointly, the top ten make up around 10% of the sample. Sequencing was done on a sample of PBMCs. All receptors come from a woman between 50 and 59 years old in good health and CMV-seropositive.

The chain employs TRBV30 and TRBJ2-7, with 13 bases matching TRBD2. The CDR3 has 16 amino acids. The V segment lost 7 bases and the J segment 3 bases; nucleotides outside the gene matches: 12. The germline gives CDR1 GTSNPN, CDR2 SVGIG (reference sequence). The CDR3 sequence: CALTTSGGPRYYEQYF. The CDR3 nucleotides read TGTGCCTTGACGACTAGCGGGGGGCCCAGATACTACGAGCAGTACTTC.

The rearrangement joins TRBV27 to TRBJ2-7; the match to TRBD2 covers 7 bases. Germline values: CDR1 MNHEY, CDR2 SMNVEV (reference sequence). V lost 4 bases to trimming and J lost 2 bases; unmatched junction nucleotides: 5. The CDR3 length is 14 residues. CDR3 sequence (DNA): TGTGCCAGCAGTTCCCCACTAGCGCCCTACGAGCAGTACTTC. It yields the protein CASSSPLAPYEQYF.

The chain has TRBV9 and TRBJ2-1; TRBD2 matches at 11 bases. The CDR3 covers 15 residues. Germline CDR1 is SGDLS and CDR2 is YYNGEE. J was trimmed by 4 bases and V by 4 bases; bases with no gene match: 4. The CDR3 protein is CASSSGLAAYNEQFF. The DNA for the CDR3 is TGTGCCAGCAGCTCGGGACTAGCGGCTTACAATGAGCAGTTCTTC.

The chain links TRBV11-1 to TRBJ1-2; D uncertain. The germline CDR1 and CDR2 sequences are SGHAT and FQDESV (reference sequence). The CDR3 spans 13 residues. Between the trimmed V and J ends, which lost 4 bases and 4 bases, there was a span of 10 bases. CDR3 coding DNA: TGTGCCAGCAGCTCCCGAGCTAGCTATGGCTACACCTTC. This encodes CASSSRASYGYTF. Full variable domain (outside the CDR3, taken from reference TRBV11-1 and TRBJ1-2): EAEVAQSPRYKITEKSQAVAFWCDPISGHATLYWYRQILGQGPELLVQFQDESVVDDSQLPKDRFSAERLKGVDSTLKIQPAELGDSAMYLCASSSRASYGYTFGSGTRLTVV.

V gene TRBV13 combines with J gene TRBJ2-3; a possible D gene is TRBD1 (6 bases). The germline gives CDR1 PRHDT, CDR2 FYEKMQ (reference sequence). There are 16 residues in the CDR3. V shed 2 bases and J shed 0 bases, with 12 bases lying between them. CDR3 DNA sequence: TGTGCCAGCAGCTTACGTCCCGGACAGAGCACAGATACGCAGTATTTT. Encoded protein: CASSLRPGQSTDTQYF. The whole variable domain, filled in from reference TRBV13 and TRBJ2-3, reads AAGVIQSPRHLIKEKRETATLKCYPIPRHDTVYWYQQGPGQDPQFLISFYEKMQSDKGSIPDRFSAQQFSDYHSELNMSSLELGDSALYFCASSLRPGQSTDTQYFGPGTRLTVL.

The chain uses TRBV15 and TRBJ2-2; TRBD1 matches at 7 bases. V shed 1 base and J 6 bases; nucleotides not matched to a gene: 2. The length of the CDR3 is 14 residues. Germline V CDR1 and CDR2: LNHNV, YYDKDF (reference sequence). CDR3 DNA: TGTGCCACCAGCAGAGGACAGGGTCCCGGGGAGCTGTTTTTT. Amino acids: CATSRGQGPGELFF. The variable domain in full, completed from reference TRBV15 and TRBJ2-2, reads DAMVIQNPRYQVTQFGKPVTLSCSQTLNHNVMYWYQQKSSQAPKLLFHYYDKDFNNEADTPDNFQSRRPNTSFCFLDIRSPGLGDTAMYLCATSRGQGPGELFFGEGSRLTVL.

Written as DNA, the CDR3 is TGTGCCATCAGTGGAGGAAATAATTCACCCCTCCACTTT. The encoded protein is CAISGGNNSPLHF. The chain joins TRBV10-3 to TRBJ1-6, with D unclear. Germline assignment: CDR1 ENHRY and CDR2 SYGVKD. The length of the CDR3 is 13 residues. The ends were cut back, 4 bases at V and 5 bases at J, with 6 bases in the middle.

This clone appeared a single time. The chain employs TRBV11-2 and TRBJ2-1; 10 nucleotides align to TRBD2. Germline CDR1 SGHAT, CDR2 FQNNGV. This CDR3 has 15 residues. Trimming cost V 3 bases and J 8 bases; bases outside gene matches: 7. CDR3: CASSLTASGGHEQFF. The CDR3 DNA is TGTGCCAGCAGCTTGACCGCTAGCGGGGGCCATGAGCAGTTCTTC.

The chain links TRBV11-1 to TRBJ2-7; 7 bases align to TRBD2. The junction had 10 bases not matched to a gene; V was cut back by 5 bases and J by 3 bases. The CDR3 length is 15 residues. CDR1 and CDR2 (germline): SGHAT, FQDESV (reference sequence). CDR3 sequence reads: CASSRNGRTGYEQYF. As DNA, the CDR3 is TGTGCCAGCAGCCGGAACGGGAGGACGGGCTACGAGCAGTACTTC.

The chain recombines TRBV5-6 with TRBJ2-5, with TRBD2 matching over 9 bases. J lost 2 bases, V lost 4 bases, and 18 bases had no gene match. The CDR3 covers 19 residues. Germline loops: CDR1 SGHDT, CDR2 YYEEEE. CDR3 protein: CASSKKGLTSGLFQETQYF. CDR3 sequence (DNA): TGTGCCAGCAGCAAGAAGGGTTTGACTAGCGGCTTATTTCAAGAGACCCAGTACTTC. The complete variable domain, with remaining parts taken from reference TRBV5-6 and TRBJ2-5, reads DAGVTQSPTHLIKTRGQQVTLRCSPKSGHDTVSWYQQALGQGPQFIFQYYEEEERQRGNFPDRFSGHQFPNYSSELNVNALLLGDSALYLCASSKKGLTSGLFQETQYFGPGTRLLVL.

This chain uses TRBV7-6 with TRBJ2-5; 11 bases match TRBD2. This CDR3 has 16 residues. V trimming: 1 base; J trimming: 1 base; junction bases outside the gene matches: 2. Germline V gene sequence: CDR1 SGHVS, CDR2 FNYEAQ. CDR3 in amino acids: CASSLGLAGGQETQYF. CDR3 DNA sequence: TGTGCCAGCAGCTTAGGGCTAGCGGGGGGCCAAGAGACCCAGTACTTC.

The chain has TRBV4-1 and TRBJ2-1; TRBD1 matches at 12 bases. The V gene end was trimmed by 3 bases and the J gene end by 5 bases; junction bases not matched to a gene: 8. The CDR3 totals 17 residues. CDR1 and CDR2 from the germline V gene are MGHRA and YSYEKL. The CDR3 is CASSHPLRDRGHNEQFF. As DNA, the CDR3 is TGCGCCAGCAGCCATCCTTTGCGGGACAGGGGGCACAATGAGCAGTTCTTC.

The chain carries TRBV6-6 and TRBJ2-1; TRBD2 matches at 8 bases. V gave up 6 bases and J gave up 8 bases; unmatched junction bases: 12. This CDR3 spans 15 amino acids. CDR1 is MNHNY, CDR2 SVGAGI, per germline (reference sequence). CDR3 DNA: TGTGCCAGCAGCACCACCGGGAGGGGATCCTATGAGCAGTTCTTC. Amino acids: CASSTTGRGSYEQFF.

The V call is TRBV19, the J call TRBJ2-5; 9 nucleotides agree with TRBD1. V lost 2 bases, J lost 1 base, and 5 bases stayed unmatched. The CDR3 loop spans 16 amino acids. Germline V gene data show CDR1 as LNHDA and CDR2 as SQIVND (reference sequence). The CDR3 spells CASSIRRDRAQETQYF. DNA of the CDR3: TGTGCCAGTAGTATACGCCGGGACAGGGCCCAAGAGACCCAGTACTTC.

This clone was seen a few times. V and J are TRBV7-2 and TRBJ1-5; D uncertain. This CDR3 spans 15 amino acids. Trimming took 3 bases from V and 0 from J, leaving 9 bases between them. Germline CDR1 is SGHTA and CDR2 is FQGNSA. The CDR3 loop reads CASSLAEPSNQPQHF. DNA for the CDR3: TGTGCCAGCAGCTTGGCAGAACCTAGCAATCAGCCCCAGCATTTT.

This chain uses TRBV19 with TRBJ1-2; 7 nucleotides match TRBD1. The germline gives CDR1 LNHDA, CDR2 SQIVND (reference sequence). The CDR3 totals 16 residues. V trimming: 7 bases; J trimming: 0 bases; junction bases outside the gene matches: 11. Written as DNA, the CDR3 is TGTGCCAGTAACTCCAACCGGGACAGTGCTAACTATGGCTACACCTTC. This encodes CASNSNRDSANYGYTF.

This clone was seen more than once but under ten times. The same CDR3 can be traced to other DNA sequences in this sample. The chain uses TRBV28 and TRBJ1-2; D not certain. The V end lost 3 bases, the J end lost 3 bases, and 8 bases lay between the germline ends. The CDR3 length is 13 residues. Germline V lookup: CDR1 MDHEN, CDR2 SYDVKM. The CDR3 loop reads CASSLGRDYGYTF. Here the CDR3 DNA reads TGTGCCAGCAGTTTGGGCCGAGACTATGGCTACACCTTC.

The J gene is TRBJ1-2, the V gene TRBV9, with TRBD1 matching over 8 bases. Trimming took 4 bases from V and 1 from J; bases not matched to a gene: 6. Germline assignment: CDR1 SGDLS and CDR2 YYNGEE. The CDR3 consists of 15 residues. Written as DNA, the CDR3 is TGTGCCAGCAGCTCCCGAACAGGGGGTAACTATGGCTACACCTTC. This codes for CASSSRTGGNYGYTF.

The chain carries TRBV28 and TRBJ1-2; a possible D gene is TRBD1 (5 bases). There are 14 residues in the CDR3. The V end was cut by 3 bases, the J end by 6 bases, with 14 bases between. Germline CDR1 MDHEN, CDR2 SYDVKM. This CDR3 reads CASSFVGAGNGYTF. CDR3 bases: TGTGCCAGCAGTTTCGTAGGGGCCGGCAATGGCTACACCTTC.

The table lists this clone with a few counts. The same CDR3 can be traced to other DNA sequences in this sample. The V call is TRBV5-4, the J call TRBJ2-3, with a tentative D call TRBD2 (5 bases). This CDR3 has 15 residues. Trimming took off 0 bases at V and 0 bases at J, with 8 bases between the two ends. Germline values: CDR1 SGHNT, CDR2 YYREEE (reference sequence). The CDR3 is CASSLGSGSTDTQYF. The CDR3 DNA sequence: TGTGCCAGCAGCTTGGGGAGCGGAAGCACAGATACGCAGTATTTT.

The chain carries TRBV29-1 and TRBJ2-5, with TRBD1 as a possible D gene (5 bases). The length of the CDR3 is 14 residues. Trimming took 5 bases from V and 5 from J, leaving 18 bases between them. Germline V gene data show CDR1 as SQVTM and CDR2 as ANQGSEA. The CDR3 is CSVPGPGSLETQYF. CDR3 in DNA: TGCAGCGTTCCCGGCCCAGGGTCCTTGGAGACCCAGTACTTC. The entire variable domain, with the rest obtained from reference TRBV29-1 and TRBJ2-5, is as follows: SAVISQKPSRDICQRGTSLTIQCQVDSQVTMMFWYRQQPGQSLTLIATANQGSEATYESGFVIDKFPISRPNLTFSTLTVSNMSPEDSSIYLCSVPGPGSLETQYFGPGTRLLVL.

With respect to this clone: Other DNA sequences within the sample encode an identical CDR3. V and J are TRBV27 and TRBJ2-1; 10 bases are shared with TRBD2. V dropped 5 bases and J dropped 7; count of bases not matched to a gene: 14. Looked up from germline, CDR1 is MNHEY and CDR2 is SMNVEV (reference sequence). CDR3 length equals 17 residues. This CDR3 reads CASSPLFTSGVGNEQFF. The CDR3 DNA is TGTGCCAGCAGTCCCCTCTTTACTAGCGGGGTCGGGAATGAGCAGTTCTTC.